This note documents a single T cell receptor beta chain sequence. The sample belongs to a study of siplizumab effects on memory and regulatory T cells. Profiling relied on immunoSEQ multiplex PCR, and the TCRdb table lists in-frame clones only, not all of them. The table has some 120,000 clones, just over 90% seen once; the top ten hold over 0.15%. The sequenced sample consisted of non-Treg CD4+ T cells sorted from blood. This TCR was sampled from a human donor in good health.

Here the CDR3 DNA reads TGTGCCAGCAGCTTGATGCTGCTGCCCCGGACGGCTTTGAACACTGAAGCTTTCTTT. Its translation is CASSLMLLPRTALNTEAFF. The chain is built from TRBV5-4 and TRBJ1-1; D is ambiguous. This CDR3 has 19 amino acids. Germline CDR1 reads SGHNT; CDR2 reads YYREEE (reference sequence). The V and J ends lost 1 base and 0 bases respectively, with 22 bases between them.